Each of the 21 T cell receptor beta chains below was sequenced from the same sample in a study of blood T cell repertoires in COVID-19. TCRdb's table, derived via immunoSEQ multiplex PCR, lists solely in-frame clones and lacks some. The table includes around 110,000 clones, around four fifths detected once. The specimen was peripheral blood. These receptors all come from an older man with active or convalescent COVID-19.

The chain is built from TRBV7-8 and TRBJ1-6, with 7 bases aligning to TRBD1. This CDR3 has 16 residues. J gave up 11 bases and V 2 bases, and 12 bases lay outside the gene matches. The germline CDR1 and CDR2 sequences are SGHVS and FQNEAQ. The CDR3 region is CASSLSQTGVGTPLHF. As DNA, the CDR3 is TGTGCCAGCAGCTTATCCCAAACAGGGGTCGGGACACCCCTCCACTTT.

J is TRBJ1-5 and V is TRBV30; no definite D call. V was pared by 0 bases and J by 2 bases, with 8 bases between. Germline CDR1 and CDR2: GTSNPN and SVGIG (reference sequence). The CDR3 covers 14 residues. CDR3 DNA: TGTGCCTGGAGTGTGACCCTAGGCAATCAGCCCCAGCATTTT. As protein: CAWSVTLGNQPQHF.

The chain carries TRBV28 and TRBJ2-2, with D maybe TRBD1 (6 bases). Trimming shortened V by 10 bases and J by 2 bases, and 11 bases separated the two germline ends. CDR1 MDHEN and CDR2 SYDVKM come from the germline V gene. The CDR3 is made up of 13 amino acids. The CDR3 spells CATPDRNTGELFF. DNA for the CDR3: TGTGCCACCCCGGACAGAAACACCGGGGAGCTGTTTTTT.

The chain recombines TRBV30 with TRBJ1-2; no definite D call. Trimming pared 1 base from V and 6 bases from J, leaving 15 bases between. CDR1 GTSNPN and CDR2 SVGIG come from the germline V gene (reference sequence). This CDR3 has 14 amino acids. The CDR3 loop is CAWSGLVGSDGYTF. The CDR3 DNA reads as TGTGCCTGGAGTGGCTTAGTGGGGAGTGATGGCTACACCTTC.

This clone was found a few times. This CDR3 reads CASSYGGVGQPQHF. The CDR3 DNA is TGTGCCAGCAGTTACGGAGGGGTAGGTCAGCCCCAGCATTTT. The chain joins TRBV6-2 or TRBV6-3 to TRBJ1-5, with D possibly TRBD1 on 5 matching bases. Germline V gene lookup returns CDR1 MNHEY and CDR2 SVGEGT. The V end lost 2 bases, the J end lost 6 bases, and 11 bases lay between the germline ends. The CDR3 length is 14 residues.

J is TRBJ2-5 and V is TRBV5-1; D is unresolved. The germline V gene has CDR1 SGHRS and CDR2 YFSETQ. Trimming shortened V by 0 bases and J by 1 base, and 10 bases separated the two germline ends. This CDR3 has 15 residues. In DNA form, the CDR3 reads TGCGCCAGCAGCTTGGCAGATTTCCCCCAAGAGACCCAGTACTTC. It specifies CASSLADFPQETQYF.

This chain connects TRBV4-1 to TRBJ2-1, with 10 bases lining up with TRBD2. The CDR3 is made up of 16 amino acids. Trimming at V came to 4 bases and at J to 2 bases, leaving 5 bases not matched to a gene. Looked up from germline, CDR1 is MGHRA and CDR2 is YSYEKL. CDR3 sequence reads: CASSLSGRRTYNEQFF. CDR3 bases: TGCGCCAGCAGCCTTAGCGGGAGGAGGACCTACAATGAGCAGTTCTTC.

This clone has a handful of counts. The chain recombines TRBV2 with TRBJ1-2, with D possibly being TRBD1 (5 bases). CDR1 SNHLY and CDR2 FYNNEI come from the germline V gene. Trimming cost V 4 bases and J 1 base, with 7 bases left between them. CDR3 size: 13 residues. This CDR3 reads CASSADSNYGYTF. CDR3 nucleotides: TGTGCCAGCAGTGCCGACAGTAACTATGGCTACACCTTC.

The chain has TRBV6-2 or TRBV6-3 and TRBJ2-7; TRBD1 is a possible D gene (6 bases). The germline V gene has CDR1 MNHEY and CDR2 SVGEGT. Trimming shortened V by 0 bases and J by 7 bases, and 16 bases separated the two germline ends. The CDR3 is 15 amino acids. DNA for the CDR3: TGTGCCAGCAGTTACTCGGGGGCGCACTCCGGGGAGCAGTACTTC. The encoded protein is CASSYSGAHSGEQYF.

The CDR3 sequence: CASSTNRAQNYGYTF. CDR3 DNA sequence: TGTGCCAGTAGTACCAACAGGGCTCAGAACTATGGCTACACCTTC. This sequence joins TRBV19 and TRBJ1-2; TRBD1 might be the D (6 bases). From germline, CDR1 is LNHDA and CDR2 SQIVND (reference sequence). V gave up 4 bases and J gave up 2 bases, with 14 bases separating them. The CDR3 is 15 amino acids.

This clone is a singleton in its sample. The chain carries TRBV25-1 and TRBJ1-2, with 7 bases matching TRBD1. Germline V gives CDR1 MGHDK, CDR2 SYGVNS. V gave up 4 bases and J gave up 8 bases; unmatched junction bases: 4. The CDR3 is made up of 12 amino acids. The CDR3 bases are TGTGCCAGCAGTGGGGGACAGAGCGGCTACACCTTC. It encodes CASSGGQSGYTF.

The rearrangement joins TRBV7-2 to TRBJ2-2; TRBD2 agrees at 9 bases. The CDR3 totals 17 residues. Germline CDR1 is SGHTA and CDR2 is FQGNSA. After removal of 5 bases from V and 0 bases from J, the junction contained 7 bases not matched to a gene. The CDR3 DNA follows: TGTGCCAGCAGCAGCAAGACTAGCGGCGCGAACACCGGGGAGCTGTTTTTT. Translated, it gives CASSSKTSGANTGELFF.

CDR3 DNA: TGTGCCAGCAGCGTAGAGGGGCAGGGCTGGAATGAGCAGTTCTTC. Amino acids: CASSVEGQGWNEQFF. The genes are TRBV9 and TRBJ2-1; D possibly corresponds to TRBD1 (5 bases). The germline V gene has CDR1 SGDLS and CDR2 YYNGEE. CDR3 size: 15 residues. V dropped 0 bases and J dropped 7 bases, with 14 bases sitting between them.

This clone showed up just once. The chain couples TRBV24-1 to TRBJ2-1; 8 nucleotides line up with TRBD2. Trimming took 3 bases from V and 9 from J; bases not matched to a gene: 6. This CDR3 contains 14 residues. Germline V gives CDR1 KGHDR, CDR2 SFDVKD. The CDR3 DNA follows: TGTGCCACCAGTGATGTAGCGGGAAATAGTGAGCAGTTCTTC. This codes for CATSDVAGNSEQFF.

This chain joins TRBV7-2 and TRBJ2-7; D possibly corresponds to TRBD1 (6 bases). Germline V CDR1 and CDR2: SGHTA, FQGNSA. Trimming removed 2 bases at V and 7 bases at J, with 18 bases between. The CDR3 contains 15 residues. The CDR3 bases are TGTGCCAGCAGCTTACAGGGGCAGGGCGGCTTTGAGCAGTACTTC. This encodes CASSLQGQGGFEQYF.

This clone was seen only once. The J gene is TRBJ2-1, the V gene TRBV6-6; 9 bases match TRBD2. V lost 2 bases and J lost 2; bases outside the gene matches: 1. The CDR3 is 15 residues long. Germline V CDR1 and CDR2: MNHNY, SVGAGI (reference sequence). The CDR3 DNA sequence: TGTGCCAGCAGTTACCCTAGCGGGGCCTACAATGAGCAGTTCTTC. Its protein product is CASSYPSGAYNEQFF.

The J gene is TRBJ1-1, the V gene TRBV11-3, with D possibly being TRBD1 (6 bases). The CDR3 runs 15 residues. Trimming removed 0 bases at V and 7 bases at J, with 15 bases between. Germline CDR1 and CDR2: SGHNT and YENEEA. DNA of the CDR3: TGTGCCAGCAGCTTAGATGGGACAACCGACTTTGAAGCTTTCTTT. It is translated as CASSLDGTTDFEAFF.

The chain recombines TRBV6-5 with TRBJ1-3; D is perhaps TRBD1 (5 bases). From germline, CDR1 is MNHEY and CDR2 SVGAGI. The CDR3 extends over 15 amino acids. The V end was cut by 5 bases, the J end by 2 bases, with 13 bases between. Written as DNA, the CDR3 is TGTGCCAGCAGTCCCGAGTCAGGGACTGGAAACACCATATATTTT. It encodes CASSPESGTGNTIYF.

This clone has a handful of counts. The DNA for the CDR3 is TGCGCCAGCAGCTTGGGTCCTACCGGGGAGCTGTTTTTT. Its protein product is CASSLGPTGELFF. V gene TRBV5-1 combines with J gene TRBJ2-2, with D unresolved. Trimming stripped 0 bases from V and 5 bases from J, with 5 bases between. The germline CDR1 and CDR2 sequences are SGHRS and YFSETQ. The CDR3 runs to 13 residues.

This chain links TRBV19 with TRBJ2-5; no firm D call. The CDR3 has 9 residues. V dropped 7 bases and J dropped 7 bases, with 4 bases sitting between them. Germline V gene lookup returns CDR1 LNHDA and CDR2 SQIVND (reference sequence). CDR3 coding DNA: TGTGCCAGTACGTGGACCCAGTACTTC. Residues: CASTWTQYF.

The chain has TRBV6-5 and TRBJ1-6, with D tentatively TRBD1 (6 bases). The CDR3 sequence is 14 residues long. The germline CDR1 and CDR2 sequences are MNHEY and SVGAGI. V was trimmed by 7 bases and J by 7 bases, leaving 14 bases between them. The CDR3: CASNNREGNSPLHF. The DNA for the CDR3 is TGTGCCAGCAACAACAGGGAAGGCAATTCACCCCTCCACTTT.